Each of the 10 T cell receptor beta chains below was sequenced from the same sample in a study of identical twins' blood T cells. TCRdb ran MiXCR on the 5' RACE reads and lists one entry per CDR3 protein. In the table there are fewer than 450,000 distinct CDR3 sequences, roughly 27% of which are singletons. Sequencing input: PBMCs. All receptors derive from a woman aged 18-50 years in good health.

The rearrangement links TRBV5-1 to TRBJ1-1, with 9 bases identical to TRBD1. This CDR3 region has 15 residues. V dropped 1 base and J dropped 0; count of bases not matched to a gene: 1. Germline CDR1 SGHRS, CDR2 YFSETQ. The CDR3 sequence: CASSLTGGVNTEAFF. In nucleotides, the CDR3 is TGCGCCAGCAGCTTGACAGGGGGCGTGAACACTGAAGCTTTCTTT.

In nucleotides, the CDR3 is TGCGCCAGCAACCAAGCAGCCACCGGGGAGCTGTTTTTT. It codes for CASNQAATGELFF. This chain uses TRBV5-1 with TRBJ2-2; D gene uncertain. This CDR3 is 13 amino acids long. The germline V gene has CDR1 SGHRS and CDR2 YFSETQ. The V and J ends lost 6 bases and 4 bases respectively, with 10 bases between them. The full variable domain, its missing parts supplied by reference TRBV5-1 and TRBJ2-2, is KAGVTQTPRYLIKTRGQQVTLSCSPISGHRSVSWYQQTPGQGLQFLFEYFSETQRNKGNFPGRFSGRQFSNSRSEMNVSTLELGDSALYLCASNQAATGELFFGEGSRLTVL.

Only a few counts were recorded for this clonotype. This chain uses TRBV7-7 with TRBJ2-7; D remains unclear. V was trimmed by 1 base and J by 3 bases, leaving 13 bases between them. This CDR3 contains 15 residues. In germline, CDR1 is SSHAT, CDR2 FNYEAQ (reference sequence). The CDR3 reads CASSLGSGPYYEQYF. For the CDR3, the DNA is TGTGCCAGCAGCTTAGGTTCTGGACCATACTACGAGCAGTACTTC. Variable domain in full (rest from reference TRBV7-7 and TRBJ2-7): GAGVSQSPRYKVTKRGQDVTLRCDPISSHATLYWYQQALGQGPEFLTYFNYEAQPDKSGLPSDRFSAERPEGSISTLTIQRTEQRDSAMYRCASSLGSGPYYEQYFGPGTRLTVT.

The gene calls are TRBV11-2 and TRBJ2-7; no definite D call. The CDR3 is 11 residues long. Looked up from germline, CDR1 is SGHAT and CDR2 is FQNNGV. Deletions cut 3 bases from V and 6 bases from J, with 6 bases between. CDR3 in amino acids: CASSFFREQYF. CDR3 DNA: TGTGCCAGCAGCTTTTTTCGCGAGCAGTACTTC. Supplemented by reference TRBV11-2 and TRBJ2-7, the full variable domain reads EAGVAQSPRYKIIEKRQSVAFWCNPISGHATLYWYQQILGQGPKLLIQFQNNGVVDDSQLPKDRFSAERLKGVDSTLKIQPAKLEDSAVYLCASSFFREQYFGPGTRLTVT.

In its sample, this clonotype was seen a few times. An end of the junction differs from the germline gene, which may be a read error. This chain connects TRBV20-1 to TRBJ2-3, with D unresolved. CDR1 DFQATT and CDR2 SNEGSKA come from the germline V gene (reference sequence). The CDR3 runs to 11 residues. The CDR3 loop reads CSPRLEDTQYF. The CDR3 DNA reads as TGCAGTCCTAGGCTCGAGGATACGCAGTATTTT.

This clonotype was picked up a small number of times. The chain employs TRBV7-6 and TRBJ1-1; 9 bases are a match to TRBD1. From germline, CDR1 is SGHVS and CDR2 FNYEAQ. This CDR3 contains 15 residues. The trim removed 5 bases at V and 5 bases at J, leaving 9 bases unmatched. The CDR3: CASSTQDRGMTEAFF. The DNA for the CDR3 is TGTGCCAGCAGCACACAAGACAGGGGGATGACTGAAGCTTTCTTT.

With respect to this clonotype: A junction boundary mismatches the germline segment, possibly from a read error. CDR3 DNA: TGTGCCAGCAGTTTGGGCCTCCACTCTGGAGACACCATATATTTT. This translates into CASSLGLHSGDTIYF. This chain links TRBV28 with TRBJ1-3; no firm D call. Germline CDR1 and CDR2: MDHEN and SYDVKM. This CDR3 contains 15 residues. Drawing the rest from reference TRBV28 and TRBJ1-3, the complete variable domain is DVKVTQSSRYLVKRTGEKVFLECVQDMDHENMFWYRQDPGLGLRLIYFSYDVKMKEKGDIPEGYSVSREKKERFSLILESASTNQTSMYLCASSLGLHSGDTIYFGEGSWLTVV.

CDR3 DNA sequence: TGCAGTGCTAGAGAATGGACAGGCGGGGAGCCCCAGCATTTT. Translation: CSAREWTGGEPQHF. The V and J genes are TRBV20-1 and TRBJ1-5; 7 positions agree with TRBD1. Trimming cost V 0 bases and J 8 bases; bases outside gene matches: 7. Germline CDR1 is DFQATT and CDR2 is SNEGSKA (reference sequence). This CDR3 is built from 14 residues.

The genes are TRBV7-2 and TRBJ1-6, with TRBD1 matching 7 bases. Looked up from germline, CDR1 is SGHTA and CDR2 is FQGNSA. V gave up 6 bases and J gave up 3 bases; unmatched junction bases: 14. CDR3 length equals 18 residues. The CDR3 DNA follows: TGTGCCAGCAGATATCTAACAAGCGGGACAGACTATAATTCACCCCTCCACTTT. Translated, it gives CASRYLTSGTDYNSPLHF.

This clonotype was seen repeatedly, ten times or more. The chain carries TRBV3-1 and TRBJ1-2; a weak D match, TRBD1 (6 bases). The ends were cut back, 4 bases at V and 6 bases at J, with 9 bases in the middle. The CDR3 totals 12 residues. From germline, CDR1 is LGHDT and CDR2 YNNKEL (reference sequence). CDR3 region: CASSLNRDGYTF. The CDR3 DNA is TGTGCCAGCAGCCTCAACAGGGATGGCTACACCTTC.